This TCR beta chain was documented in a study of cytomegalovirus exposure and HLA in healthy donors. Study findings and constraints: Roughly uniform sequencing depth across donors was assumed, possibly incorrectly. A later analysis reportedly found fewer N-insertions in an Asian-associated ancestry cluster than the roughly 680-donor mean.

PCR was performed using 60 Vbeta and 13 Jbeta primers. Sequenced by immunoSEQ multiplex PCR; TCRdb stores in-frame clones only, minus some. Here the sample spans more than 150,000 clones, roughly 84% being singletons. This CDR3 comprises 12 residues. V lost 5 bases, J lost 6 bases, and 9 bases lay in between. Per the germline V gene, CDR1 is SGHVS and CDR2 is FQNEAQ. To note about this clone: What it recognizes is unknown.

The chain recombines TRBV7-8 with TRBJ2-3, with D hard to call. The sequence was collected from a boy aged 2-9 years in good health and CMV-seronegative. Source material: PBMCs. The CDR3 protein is CASSPVPDTQYF. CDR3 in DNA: TGTGCCAGCAGCCCCGTTCCCGATACGCAGTATTTT.